Listed below are T cell receptor beta chains from one sample, sequenced in a study of beta chain features in type 1 diabetes. The assay was immunoSEQ multiplex PCR, and TCRdb's table has in-frame clones only and misses some. The sample holds around 100,000 clones, approximately 30% seen once. The specimen sequenced was central memory CD4+ T cells from blood. These receptors were obtained from a woman aged 18-30 years with type 1 diabetes. The conserved cysteine and the conserved F or W are not part of the CDR3 here.

v_call | cdr3_aa
TRBV6-5 | ASRPHGQEPYGYT
TRBV18 | ASSPRENFPEAF
TRBV18 | ASSPGVDPQETQY
TRBV30 | AWSVRQGVRTGELF
TRBV19 | ASQAGTNTGELF
TRBV5-6 | ASSFTGQGTGETQY
TRBV30 | AWIHSSTDTQY
TRBV11-2 | ASSPGQGNWYYGYT
TRBV5-1 | ASNSGTSGINEQF
TRBV7-2 | ASSLAPSDQETQY
TRBV2 | ASGRDLLSTNEKLF
TRBV11-2 | ASSLDLLTRTGKGGYT
TRBV28 | ASSLRYSQGGTSGANVLT
TRBV28 | ASSRTSGKSTDTQY
TRBV2 | ASGWPVQGGHQPQH
TRBV6-1 | ASSEGGGKLTIY
TRBV29-1 | SGGRDAYEQY
TRBV6-1 | ASSAGTGMGTEAF
TRBV7-9 | ASSLAHLGGSNNEQF
TRBV29-1 | SVVRTSGNTGELF
TRBV9 | ASSTTTGSSGELF
TRBV7-9 | AGDREGNTEAF
TRBV28 | ASSWLQDEQF
TRBV27 | ASSLYVGLGTGELF
TRBV7-8 | ASSLWGEKNIQY
TRBV7-9 | ASSPELSSSGANVLT
TRBV28 | ASITGGHQPQH
TRBV5-4 | ASSLAGGARDTQY
TRBV4-3 | ASSQEVPGLAGVADIQY
TRBV7-2 | ASSLGAEGSQPQH
TRBV6-5 | ASSYRGHTGELF
TRBV10-2 | ASSEAAGGGTGELF
TRBV6-5 | ASMRDRRFSYEQY
TRBV18 | ASSPGYMVGGTEAF
TRBV27 | ASAGGGGRSEQF
TRBV18 | ASSRNQGNQPQH
TRBV7-2 | ASSKGLPEQETQY
TRBV28 | ASRTSGRNEQF
TRBV5-1 | ASSPGQGVTEAF